Listed below are T cell receptor beta chains from one sample, sequenced in a study of a mutant IDH1 vaccine in newly diagnosed glioma. Libraries were prepared by immunoSEQ multiplex PCR; TCRdb keeps only in-frame clonotypes and omits some of them. The sample records under 45,000 clones, around 82% being singletons. Antigens of these TCRs are unknown. The sequences come from PBMCs, collected from a glioma patient whose treatment included an IDH1 peptide vaccine. The source of these receptors is a man between 18 and 35 years old with glioma. Some clones in this sample may be carry-over from other donors' samples. Both conserved end residues are part of each CDR3. The D gene is left open where the match is weak. Only part of the rows carry a size: once, few, many, or a class if the clone is expanded.

>NA|TRBV30|TRBJ2-5|NA
CAWSVLPRETQYF
TGTGCCTGGAGTGTATTACCGCGGGAGACCCAGTACTTC
>TRBD1|TRBV4-3|TRBJ1-1|NA
CASSQRLTGMNTEAFF
TGCGCCAGCAGCCAACGACTGACAGGGATGAACACTGAAGCTTTCTTT
>NA|TRBV4-3|TRBJ2-1|NA
CASSQARAGSYNEQFF
TGCGCCAGCAGCCAAGCCCGGGCAGGTTCCTACAATGAGCAGTTCTTC
>NA|TRBV5-1|TRBJ1-1|NA
CASSLGYGVSTEAFF
TGCGCCAGCAGCTTGGGTTATGGGGTGAGCACTGAAGCTTTCTTT
>NA|TRBV9|TRBJ2-7|NA
CASSVEGSSYEQYF
TGTGCCAGCAGCGTAGAGGGCAGCTCCTACGAGCAGTACTTC
>NA|TRBV4-3|TRBJ1-1|NA
CASSQELIFGVAEAFF
TGCGCCAGCAGCCAAGAGTTGATTTTCGGGGTCGCTGAAGCTTTCTTT
>NA|TRBV30|TRBJ2-6|NA
CAWSGGPGAGANVLTF
TGTGCCTGGAGCGGGGGGCCCGGTGCTGGGGCCAACGTCCTGACTTTC
>TRBD1|TRBV7-2|TRBJ2-4|NA
CASSLFSTGAKNIQYF
TGTGCCAGCAGCTTATTTTCGACAGGGGCCAAAAACATTCAGTACTTC
>NA|TRBV5-1|TRBJ1-2|NA
CASRFRAEANYGYTF
TGCGCCAGCCGCTTCAGGGCAGAAGCTAACTATGGCTACACCTTC
>NA|TRBV7-9|TRBJ2-7|once
CASSLVSVGGEQYF
TGTGCCAGCAGCTTAGTTAGCGTCGGGGGCGAGCAGTACTTC
>TRBD1|TRBV13|TRBJ2-7|NA
CASRPGTGVYEQYF
TGTGCCAGCAGACCCGGGACAGGGGTCTACGAGCAGTACTTC
>NA|TRBV7-2|TRBJ1-2|NA
CASSSRRDYRESNYGYTF
TGTGCCAGCAGCTCCCGCCGGGACTACAGGGAATCGAACTATGGCTACACCTTC
>NA|TRBV5-1|TRBJ1-1|few
CASSLTGQDTEAFF
TGCGCCAGCAGCTTAACGGGGCAAGACACTGAAGCTTTCTTT
>NA|TRBV9|TRBJ1-1|NA
CASSASPVMSTEAFF
TGTGCCAGCAGCGCCTCACCGGTTATGAGCACTGAAGCTTTCTTT
>NA|TRBV28|TRBJ2-7|few
CASGRAGDHSYEQYF
TGTGCCAGCGGCCGGGCAGGGGACCACTCCTACGAGCAGTACTTC
>NA|TRBV6-5|TRBJ1-3|NA
CASSWSRGPGNTIYF
TGTGCCAGCAGTTGGTCCAGGGGACCTGGAAACACCATATATTTT
>TRBD1|TRBV6-1|TRBJ1-6|NA
CASTSGQGGSPLHF
TGTGCCAGCACCTCCGGACAGGGGGGTTCACCCCTCCACTTT
>TRBD1|TRBV5-6|TRBJ1-2|NA
CASSLPRDRSYGYTF
TGTGCCAGCAGCTTACCTCGGGACAGGTCCTATGGCTACACCTTC
>TRBD1|TRBV6-6|TRBJ1-1|NA
CASSSGTGGRNTEAFF
TGTGCCAGCAGTTCTGGGACAGGGGGCCGGAACACTGAAGCTTTCTTT
>TRBD1|TRBV5-1|TRBJ1-2|NA
CASSLGDRGGYGYTF
TGCGCCAGCAGCTTGGGGGACAGGGGGGGCTATGGCTACACCTTC
>TRBD1|TRBV27|TRBJ1-4|NA
CASRRTGGNLGKLFF
TGTGCCAGCAGACGGACAGGGGGCAACTTGGGAAAACTGTTTTTT
>NA|TRBV25-1|TRBJ1-1|NA
CASSPQGNTEAFF
TGTGCCAGCAGTCCACAGGGGAACACTGAAGCTTTCTTT
>TRBD2|TRBV7-2|TRBJ2-1|NA
CASSSGRVTTSSYNEQFF
TGTGCCAGCAGCTCCGGGAGGGTAACCACTAGCTCCTACAATGAGCAGTTCTTC
>NA|TRBV29-1|TRBJ1-3|NA
CSVLGRGSGNTIYF
TGCAGCGTTCTCGGGCGTGGCTCTGGAAACACCATATATTTT
>TRBD2|TRBV4-2|TRBJ2-4|NA
CASSQLGLGQNIQYF
TGTGCCAGCAGCCAACTCGGACTAGGCCAAAACATTCAGTACTTC
>NA|TRBV5-6|TRBJ1-1|once
CASSLRGTEAFF
TGTGCCAGCAGCTTGAGAGGGACTGAAGCTTTCTTT
>NA|TRBV19|TRBJ1-2|NA
CASSPGTAKTF
TGTGCCAGTAGCCCGGGGACGGCCAAAACCTTC
>NA|TRBV27|TRBJ1-2|NA
CASSLKGFGNYGYTF
TGTGCCAGCAGTTTAAAGGGGTTTGGTAACTATGGCTACACCTTC
>TRBD1|TRBV7-2|TRBJ1-6|NA
CASSPRQGMLGSPLHF
TGTGCCAGCAGCCCGAGACAGGGTATGTTAGGCTCACCCCTCCACTTT
>NA|TRBV6-5|TRBJ2-3|NA
CASSHHQGMGTQYF
TGTGCCAGCAGTCACCACCAGGGGATGGGTACGCAGTATTTT
>NA|TRBV29-1|TRBJ1-1|NA
CSARLGPNTEAFF
TGCAGCGCCCGCCTGGGCCCGAACACTGAAGCTTTCTTT
>NA|TRBV6-5|TRBJ2-7|NA
CASSRSHQSNEQYF
TGTGCCAGCAGCCGTTCGCACCAAAGCAACGAGCAGTACTTC
>NA|TRBV4-1|TRBJ2-7|NA
CASSQDMTLIGEQYF
TGCGCCAGCAGCCAAGATATGACCCTGATTGGGGAGCAGTACTTC
>NA|TRBV21-1|TRBJ2-3|NA
CATLVGCGKTDTQYF
TGTGCCACCCTAGTGGGGTGCGGGAAGACAGATACGCAGTATTTT
>TRBD1|TRBV4-3|TRBJ1-1|NA
CASSQDGTDFNRAFF
TGCGCCAGCAGCCAAGATGGGACAGACTTCAACCGAGCTTTCTTT
>NA|TRBV18|TRBJ1-1|few
CASSFRTAGDTEAFF
TGTGCCAGCTCATTTCGGACAGCGGGGGACACTGAAGCTTTCTTT
>NA|TRBV11-2|TRBJ1-6|once
CASREFSGYNSPLHF
TGTGCCAGCAGGGAGTTCTCAGGGTATAATTCACCCCTCCACTTT
>NA|TRBV10-3|TRBJ1-2|NA
CAISPGSNYGYTF
TGTGCCATCAGCCCGGGCTCAAACTATGGCTACACCTTC
>TRBD2|TRBV7-3|TRBJ2-7|NA
CASSPTSGRGEQYF
TGTGCCAGCAGCCCTACTAGCGGGAGAGGCGAGCAGTACTTC
>NA|TRBV11-3|TRBJ2-5|NA
CASSLGSDLQETQYF
TGTGCCAGCAGCTTGGGGTCGGACCTCCAAGAGACCCAGTACTTC
>NA|TRBV18|TRBJ1-1|few
CASSQIRGTNTEAFF
TGTGCCAGCTCACAAATCCGGGGGACGAACACTGAAGCTTTCTTT
>TRBD1|TRBV6-5|TRBJ1-2|NA
CASSYGDRGGGYTF
TGTGCCAGCAGTTACGGAGACAGGGGGGGAGGCTACACCTTC
>NA|TRBV7-2|TRBJ1-5|NA
CASSLSTARNQPQHF
TGTGCCAGCAGCTTATCGACAGCCCGCAATCAGCCCCAGCATTTT
>TRBD1|TRBV2|TRBJ1-2|NA
CASTWWGTGDYGYTF
TGTGCCAGCACCTGGTGGGGGACAGGTGACTATGGCTACACCTTC
>NA|TRBV5-4|TRBJ1-1|NA
CASSPQTGNTEAFF
TGTGCCAGCAGCCCCCAAACAGGGAACACTGAAGCTTTCTTT
>TRBD1|TRBV5-4|TRBJ1-1|few
CASSGYQGGWGNTEAFF
TGTGCCAGCAGCGGATACCAGGGGGGATGGGGGAACACTGAAGCTTTCTTT
>NA|TRBV6-1|TRBJ2-5|few
CASRILGDETQYF
TGTGCCAGCAGGATATTAGGGGACGAGACCCAGTACTTC